Sequencing of this T cell receptor beta chain was carried out in a study of cytomegalovirus exposure and HLA in healthy donors. Notes on the study in general: Highly shared variants forming one cluster were likely a sequencing artifact.

The primer mix had 60 Vbeta and 13 Jbeta primers. Using immunoSEQ multiplex PCR, the repertoire was profiled, and TCRdb retains in-frame clones only, with some absent. The profile shows some 200,000 clones, more than 65% of them singletons. Per the germline V gene, CDR1 is SGHAT and CDR2 is FQNNGV. This CDR3 spans 18 amino acids. The V gene lost 3 bases and the J gene lost 2 bases, with 21 bases spanning the gap. Although they were nominally healthy when sampled, donors likely had unrecorded immune exposures. Comments on this clone: Its antigen is unidentified.

The V gene is TRBV11-2, the J gene TRBJ2-3; possible D gene TRBD2, 6 bases. Material for sequencing was PBMCs. The clonotype was recovered from a man aged 18 to 35 in good health and CMV-seronegative. As DNA, the CDR3 is TGTGCCAGCAGCTTGTCGTCTTGGAGGGCCAGTAACACAGATACGCAGTATTTT. Amino acid sequence: CASSLSSWRASNTDTQYF.